These 27 T cell receptor beta chains share one sample of origin, sequenced in a study of T cells after yellow fever vaccination. TCRdb itself ran the 5' RACE reads through MiXCR, one entry per CDR3 protein. The sample gives 300,000 to 400,000 distinct CDR3 sequences, around 10% of which show up once; approximately 3.3% is in the top ten. The specimen comprised CD4+ T cells sorted from PBMCs, sampled 45 days after the yellow fever booster vaccination. The receptors were sampled from a man younger than 35 who received the YFV17D yellow fever vaccine.

CDR3 in DNA: TGTGCCAGCAGCCCCCATGGGTCAGGTTACAATTCACCCCTCCACTTT. Its protein product is CASSPHGSGYNSPLHF. The genes are TRBV7-2 and TRBJ1-6; D not resolved. CDR1 is SGHTA and CDR2 is FQGNSA in the germline V gene. The CDR3 has 16 residues. V lost 5 bases, J lost 7 bases, and 18 bases lay in between.

This chain links TRBV7-2 with TRBJ1-1; the match to TRBD1 covers 7 bases. The V segment lost 3 bases and the J segment 3 bases; nucleotides outside the gene matches: 4. The CDR3 length is 14 residues. Germline assignment: CDR1 SGHTA and CDR2 FQGNSA. CDR3 DNA sequence: TGTGCCAGCAGCTTGGGACAGCCTCACACTGAAGCTTTCTTT. Translation gives CASSLGQPHTEAFF.

The table lists this clonotype with a few counts. The genes are TRBV10-3 and TRBJ1-2; D gene unclear. With 0 bases removed from V and 7 bases from J, the gap between germline ends came to 12 bases. Germline loops: CDR1 ENHRY, CDR2 SYGVKD. This CDR3 contains 14 residues. The CDR3 bases are TGTGCCATCAGTGAGTCCGGCGTTGCGGTTGGCTACACCTTC. Its translation: CAISESGVAVGYTF.

The rearrangement joins TRBV27 to TRBJ1-2; D not certain. Germline V gives CDR1 MNHEY, CDR2 SMNVEV (reference sequence). The CDR3 covers 14 residues. Trimming pared 2 bases from V and 4 bases from J, leaving 11 bases between. The CDR3 loop reads CASSLSWGGYGYTF. The CDR3 region has the DNA TGTGCCAGCAGTTTAAGCTGGGGAGGCTATGGCTACACCTTC.

This clonotype was found a few times. The chain links TRBV4-3 to TRBJ2-3, with 8 bases identical to TRBD2. J gave up 1 base and V 0 bases, and 0 bases lay outside the gene matches. The CDR3 length is 15 residues. Germline loops: CDR1 LGHNA, CDR2 YSLEER. The CDR3 DNA follows: TGCGCCAGCAGCCAAGATAGCGGGGGCACAGATACGCAGTATTTT. It yields the protein CASSQDSGGTDTQYF.

This clonotype showed up just a few times. The J gene is TRBJ1-5, the V gene TRBV20-1; possibly TRBD1 for D (5 bases). This CDR3 comprises 14 residues. Germline V lookup: CDR1 DFQATT, CDR2 SNEGSKA (reference sequence). Between the trimmed V and J ends, which lost 7 bases and 0 bases, there was a span of 13 bases. The CDR3 is CSVQTEYSNQPQHF. The CDR3 nucleotides read TGCAGTGTTCAGACAGAGTATAGCAATCAGCCCCAGCATTTT.

V gene TRBV7-2 combines with J gene TRBJ1-1; 7 bases agree with TRBD1. The CDR3 extends over 14 amino acids. Per germline, CDR1 SGHTA and CDR2 FQGNSA. The trim removed 6 bases at V and 7 bases at J, leaving 11 bases unmatched. In DNA form, the CDR3 reads TGTGCCAGCAGTTTGGCAGGGGGGATCGGTGAAGCTTTCTTT. This codes for CASSLAGGIGEAFF.

This clonotype has a handful of counts. This chain uses TRBV24-1 with TRBJ2-1; D remains unclear. The CDR3 length is 11 residues. The ends were cut back, 4 bases at V and 8 bases at J, with 5 bases in the middle. Germline CDR1 and CDR2: KGHDR and SFDVKD. CDR3 region: CATSDLYEQFF. The DNA of the CDR3 is TGTGCCACCAGTGACCTATATGAGCAGTTCTTC.

This clonotype showed up just a few times. The rearrangement uses TRBV4-3 and TRBJ2-3; 8 nucleotides match TRBD2. The germline V gene encodes CDR1 LGHNA and CDR2 YSLEER. V lost 3 bases to trimming and J lost 5 bases; unmatched junction nucleotides: 13. CDR3 length equals 17 residues. The CDR3 protein is CASSHPRGGLYGDTQYF. The CDR3 DNA reads TGCGCCAGCAGCCACCCGCGCGGGGGGCTTTACGGAGATACGCAGTATTTT.

In this sample, this clonotype turned up a few times. The CDR3 is CAISRLASSYNSPLHF. The CDR3 DNA reads TGTGCCATCAGTCGGCTGGCGAGCTCCTATAATTCACCCCTCCACTTT. This rearrangement joins TRBV10-3 to TRBJ1-6; no reliable D call. Per the germline V gene, CDR1 is ENHRY and CDR2 is SYGVKD. Trimming left V 5 bases short and J 0 bases short, with 11 bases between. The CDR3 spans 16 residues.

The chain's CDR3 is CASIHRLNTEAFF. The CDR3 bases are TGTGCCAGCATTCACCGGTTGAACACTGAAGCTTTCTTT. This chain joins TRBV6-2 or TRBV6-3 and TRBJ1-1; D unresolved. Looked up from germline, CDR1 is MNHEY and CDR2 is SVGEGT. V was clipped by 7 bases and J by 0 bases, with 9 bases between them. The CDR3 extends over 13 amino acids.

This clonotype was recorded a few times. The V gene is TRBV9, the J gene TRBJ1-2; D unresolved. Germline assignment: CDR1 SGDLS and CDR2 YYNGEE. The CDR3 is made up of 12 amino acids. Trimming cost V 3 bases and J 8 bases, with 11 bases left between them. The CDR3 region is CASSAYLGGYTF. The CDR3 bases are TGTGCCAGCAGCGCCTACTTGGGGGGCTACACCTTC.

The V call is TRBV20-1, the J call TRBJ1-2; 11 bases match TRBD1. CDR3 length: 14 amino acids. V shed 6 bases, J shed 4 bases, and the junction held 7 bases outside the gene matches. From germline, CDR1 is DFQATT and CDR2 SNEGSKA (reference sequence). The CDR3 is CSAEGTGGIYGYTF. CDR3 coding DNA: TGCAGTGCAGAAGGGACAGGGGGAATCTATGGCTACACCTTC.

This clonotype showed up just a few times. The chain combines TRBV14 with TRBJ2-1; a weak D match, TRBD2 (5 bases). The germline V gene has CDR1 SGHDN and CDR2 FVKESK. This CDR3 is 14 amino acids long. Trimming stripped 4 bases from V and 4 bases from J, with 11 bases between. CDR3 coding DNA: TGTGCCAGCAGCCCGCCTAGCCCATACAATGAGCAGTTCTTC. Its translation is CASSPPSPYNEQFF.

The V gene is TRBV20-1, the J gene TRBJ1-1; weak D call: TRBD1 (6 bases). There are 14 residues in the CDR3. Trimming removed 6 bases from V and 5 bases from J, with 19 bases in between. CDR1 is DFQATT, CDR2 SNEGSKA, per germline (reference sequence). The DNA for the CDR3 is TGCAGTGCCGGACAGCGGGCGTTAAGTACTGAAGCTTTCTTT. This encodes CSAGQRALSTEAFF.

The chain uses TRBV30 and TRBJ2-1; D might be TRBD1 (6 bases). The V gene's germline CDR1 is GTSNPN and CDR2 SVGIG (reference sequence). The CDR3 is 13 amino acids. V lost 3 bases to trimming and J lost 7 bases, with 13 bases between them. Here the CDR3 DNA reads TGTGCCTGGAGCAGGGGTTTTTGGAATGAGCAGTTCTTC. It codes for CAWSRGFWNEQFF.

This clonotype was observed at least ten times. This chain joins TRBV9 and TRBJ2-3; perhaps TRBD2 as D (6 bases). Germline V gene data show CDR1 as SGDLS and CDR2 as YYNGEE. The CDR3 spans 16 residues. Trimming removed 3 bases at V and 2 bases at J, with 16 bases between. CDR3 in amino acids: CASSAPLGGLTDTQYF. The CDR3 DNA reads TGTGCCAGCAGCGCGCCCTTGGGGGGACTCACAGATACGCAGTATTTT.

V usage is TRBV5-8 and J usage is TRBJ2-3, with 9 positions matching TRBD1. The CDR3 runs 15 residues. Losses at the gene ends were 4 bases for V and 3 bases for J; bases not matched to a gene: 6. Germline CDR1 reads SGHTS; CDR2 reads YDEGEE. The CDR3 DNA is TGTGCCAGCAGCGACACAGGGGGCCGGACAGATACGCAGTATTTT. Protein: CASSDTGGRTDTQYF. The entire variable domain, with the rest obtained from reference TRBV5-8 and TRBJ2-3, is as follows: EAGVTQSPTHLIKTRGQQATLRCSPISGHTSVYWYQQALGLGLQFLLWYDEGEERNRGNFPPRFSGRQFPNYSSELNVNALELEDSALYLCASSDTGGRTDTQYFGPGTRLTVL.

This clonotype has a count of ten or more. The chain is built from TRBV27 and TRBJ2-3; D is perhaps TRBD2 (5 bases). Trimming cost V 2 bases and J 2 bases, with 11 bases left between them. The CDR3 spans 15 residues. Per the germline V gene, CDR1 is MNHEY and CDR2 is SMNVEV (reference sequence). CDR3 sequence reads: CASSLRTPDTDTQYF. The CDR3, as DNA: TGTGCCAGCAGTTTAAGGACTCCTGACACAGATACGCAGTATTTT.

This clonotype was counted only a few times. The rearrangement joins TRBV7-2 to TRBJ2-2; D not certain. The germline V gene encodes CDR1 SGHTA and CDR2 FQGNSA. The CDR3 has 16 amino acids. The V gene lost 4 bases and the J gene lost 4 bases, with 16 bases spanning the gap. For the CDR3, the DNA is TGTGCCAGCAGCTATCTACCACCCCCCCCCACCGGGGAGCTGTTTTTT. Its translation: CASSYLPPPPTGELFF.

This chain connects TRBV6-4 to TRBJ2-3, with D perhaps matching TRBD2 (5 bases). CDR3 length: 15 residues. Trimming removed 4 bases from V and 4 bases from J, with 15 bases in between. CDR1 and CDR2 (germline): MRHNA, SNTAGT. Written as DNA, the CDR3 is TGTGCCAGCAGTGCTCTAGCAAGGTTAGCAGATACGCAGTATTTT. Translated: CASSALARLADTQYF.

The chain links TRBV5-5 to TRBJ2-7, with 7 bases matching TRBD1. The CDR3 extends over 15 amino acids. With 5 bases clipped from V and 1 base from J, the junction kept 9 bases outside the gene matches. Germline CDR1 is SGHKS and CDR2 is YYEKEE (reference sequence). This CDR3 is CASRTGTVSSYEQYV. In DNA form, the CDR3 reads TGTGCCAGCAGGACCGGGACAGTAAGTTCCTACGAGCAGTACGTC.

V usage is TRBV12-3 or TRBV12-4 and J usage is TRBJ1-6; 7 bases are a match to TRBD1. This CDR3 contains 15 residues. V was pared by 6 bases and J by 10 bases, with 12 bases of the junction left unmatched. CDR3 nucleotide sequence: TGTGCCAGCAGCCTCCGACAGGGCTTGCGGTCACCCCTCCACTTT. It specifies CASSLRQGLRSPLHF.

The chain is built from TRBV12-3 or TRBV12-4 and TRBJ2-3; D is uncertain. This CDR3 region has 14 residues. V gave up 3 bases and J gave up 0 bases, with 7 bases separating them. The CDR3 coding sequence is TGTGCCAGCAGTTTGGTCCGTAGCACAGATACGCAGTATTTT. Amino acid sequence: CASSLVRSTDTQYF.

Points on this clonotype: The junction departs from germline at one end; a sequencing error may be responsible. The chain has TRBV7-7 and TRBJ2-5; D may be TRBD2 (6 bases). CDR1 is SSHAT and CDR2 is FNYEAQ in the germline V gene (reference sequence). The CDR3 is 13 residues long. Here the CDR3 reads CASSTGVLGTQYF. For the CDR3, the DNA is TGTGCTAGCAGCACGGGGGTCTTGGGGACCCAGTACTTC.

The gene calls are TRBV6-5 and TRBJ1-1; no definite D call. Germline V gives CDR1 MNHEY, CDR2 SVGAGI. Trimming left V 0 bases short and J 1 base short, with 6 bases between. This CDR3 has 14 amino acids. CDR3 coding DNA: TGTGCCAGCAGTTACTCGTTCAGGAACACTGAAGCTTTCTTT. It yields the protein CASSYSFRNTEAFF.

This clonotype was seen repeatedly, ten times or more. The chain is built from TRBV20-1 and TRBJ2-2; either TRBD1 or TRBD2 may fit D (5 bases each). This CDR3 contains 14 residues. CDR1 and CDR2 (germline): DFQATT, SNEGSKA (reference sequence). The V and J ends lost 5 bases and 5 bases respectively, with 15 bases between them. The chain's CDR3 is CSAVTQGATGELFF. Here the CDR3 DNA reads TGCAGTGCTGTCACCCAGGGAGCTACCGGGGAGCTGTTTTTT.